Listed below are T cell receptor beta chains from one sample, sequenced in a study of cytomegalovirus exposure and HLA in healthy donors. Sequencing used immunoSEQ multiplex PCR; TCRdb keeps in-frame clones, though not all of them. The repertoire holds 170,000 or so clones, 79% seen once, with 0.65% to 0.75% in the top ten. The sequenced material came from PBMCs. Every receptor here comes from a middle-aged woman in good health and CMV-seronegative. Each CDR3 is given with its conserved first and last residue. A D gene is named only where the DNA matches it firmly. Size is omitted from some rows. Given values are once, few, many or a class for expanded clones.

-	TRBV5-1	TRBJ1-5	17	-	TGCGCCAGCAGCTCTGCCCCAGGCGGGGTGGGCAATCAGCCCCAGCATTTT	CASSSAPGGVGNQPQHF
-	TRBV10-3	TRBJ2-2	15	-	TGTGCCATCAGTGAGTCAGTCAGTAACACCGGGGAGCTGTTTTTT	CAISESVSNTGELFF
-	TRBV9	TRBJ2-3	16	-	TGTGCCAGCAGCGTACAGGGGCTACCCGGCACAGATACGCAGTATTTT	CASSVQGLPGTDTQYF
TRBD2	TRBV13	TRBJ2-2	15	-	TGTGCCAGCAGCTTAGGAGCGGGAGCGCCCGGGGAGCTGTTTTTT	CASSLGAGAPGELFF
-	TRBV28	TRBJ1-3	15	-	TGTGCCAGCAGTCCCAAAGAGAGGCTTGGAAACACCATATATTTT	CASSPKERLGNTIYF
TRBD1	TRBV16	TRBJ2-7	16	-	TGTGCCAGCAGCCAGACCGGGACAGCCATCTCCTACGAGCAGTACTTC	CASSQTGTAISYEQYF
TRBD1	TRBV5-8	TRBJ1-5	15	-	TGTGCCAGCAGCTCAGGGACAGTTAGCAATCAGCCCCAGCATTTT	CASSSGTVSNQPQHF
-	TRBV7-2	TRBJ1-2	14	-	TGTGCCAGCAGCTCTATATCCACGCTCTATGGCTACACCTTC	CASSSISTLYGYTF
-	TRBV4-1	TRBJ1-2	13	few	TGCGCCAGCAGCCAAGTTGACAGCTATGGCTACACCTTC	CASSQVDSYGYTF
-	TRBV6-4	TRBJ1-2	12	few	TGTGCCAGCAGTGGGGGAGGGTTCGGCTACACCTTC	CASSGGGFGYTF
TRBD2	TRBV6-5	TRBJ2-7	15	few	TGTGCCAGCAGTCGCCCTAGCGGGGGCCACGGCGAGCAGTACTTC	CASSRPSGGHGEQYF
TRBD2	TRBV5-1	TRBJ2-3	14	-	TGCGCCAGCAGCTTTAGCGGGAGGACAGATACGCAGTATTTT	CASSFSGRTDTQYF
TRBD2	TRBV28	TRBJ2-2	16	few	TGTGCCAGCAGTTTTATCTTGGGGGGGTATGGCGGGGAGCTGTTTTTT	CASSFILGGYGGELFF
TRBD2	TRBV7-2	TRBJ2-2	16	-	TGTGCCAGCAGCTCTGGACTAGCGGGAGCCACCGGGGAGCTGTTTTTT	CASSSGLAGATGELFF
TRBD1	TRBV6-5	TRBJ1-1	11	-	TGTGCCAGCAGCCAGGGACAGGAAGCTTTCTTT	CASSQGQEAFF
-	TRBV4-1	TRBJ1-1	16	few	TGCGCCAGCAGCCGTTCTTTAGGGGAGGAAAGCACTGAAGCTTTCTTT	CASSRSLGEESTEAFF
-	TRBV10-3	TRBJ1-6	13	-	TGTGCCATCAGCGACGACAGGAATTCACCCCTCCACTTT	CAISDDRNSPLHF
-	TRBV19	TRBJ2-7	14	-	TGTGCCAGTAGTATAACGGCGTGGAGTGGGGAGCAGTACTTC	CASSITAWSGEQYF
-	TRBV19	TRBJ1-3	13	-	TGTGCCAGTCTCGACATTACTGGAAACACCATATATTTT	CASLDITGNTIYF
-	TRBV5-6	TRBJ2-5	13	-	TGTGCCAGCAGCACAGACAGGTTAATCCCCCAGTACTTC	CASSTDRLIPQYF
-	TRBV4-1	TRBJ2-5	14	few	TGCGCCAGCAGCCAAGTTAGTCGCCAAGAGACCCAGTACTTC	CASSQVSRQETQYF
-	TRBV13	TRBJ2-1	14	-	TGTGCCAGCAGCTTAGAATCCCGGGACAATGAGCAGTTCTTC	CASSLESRDNEQFF
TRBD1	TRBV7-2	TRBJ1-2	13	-	TGTGCCAGCAGCTTGGACAGGGTAATAGGCTACACCTTC	CASSLDRVIGYTF
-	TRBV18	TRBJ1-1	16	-	TGTGCCAGCTCACGAGGTACAGTGGGATCGGGGACTGAAGCTTTCTTT	CASSRGTVGSGTEAFF
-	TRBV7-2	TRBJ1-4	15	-	TGTGCCAGCAGCTTAGTGGCCTCAACTAATGAAAAACTGTTTTTT	CASSLVASTNEKLFF
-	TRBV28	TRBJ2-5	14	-	TGTGCCAGCGGGAGTCGCGGGGGCTGGGAGACCCAGTACTTC	CASGSRGGWETQYF
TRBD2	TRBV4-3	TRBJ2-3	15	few	TGCGCCAGCAGCCACACTAGCGGGAGCACAGATACGCAGTATTTT	CASSHTSGSTDTQYF
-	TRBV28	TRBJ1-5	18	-	TGTGCCAGCAGTTTCACTCGATACCGGGAGCGAAGCAATCAGCCCCAGCATTTT	CASSFTRYRERSNQPQHF
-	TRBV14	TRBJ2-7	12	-	TGTGCCAGCAGCCCCTACCCAGGGGAGCAGTACTTC	CASSPYPGEQYF
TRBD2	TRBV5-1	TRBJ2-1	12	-	TGCGCCAGCACCCTCGAGCGGGGAGAGCAGTTCTTC	CASTLERGEQFF
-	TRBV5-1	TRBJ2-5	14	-	TGCGCCAGCAGCTCCCTAGGCTCTCAAGAGACCCAGTACTTC	CASSSLGSQETQYF
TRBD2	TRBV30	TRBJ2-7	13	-	TGTGCCGCGAGCGGGGGGAGCTCCTACGAGCAGTACTTC	CAASGGSSYEQYF
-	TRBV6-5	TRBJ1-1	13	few	TGTGCCAGCAGTTACTCGGGGAGTGCTGAAGCTTTCTTT	CASSYSGSAEAFF
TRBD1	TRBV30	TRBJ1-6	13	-	TGTGCCTGGAGTGTGGACAGGGCTTCACCCCTCCACTTT	CAWSVDRASPLHF
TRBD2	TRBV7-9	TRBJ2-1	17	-	TGTGCCAGCAGCTTAGGGGCCCTAGCGGGAGTCGGCAATGAGCAGTTCTTC	CASSLGALAGVGNEQFF
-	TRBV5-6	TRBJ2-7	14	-	TGTGCCAGCAGCTTGGGGCGGACTTCGTACGAGCAGTACTTC	CASSLGRTSYEQYF
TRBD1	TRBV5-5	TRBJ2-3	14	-	TGTGCCAGCAGCTTGGGGACAGGGACAGATACGCAGTATTTT	CASSLGTGTDTQYF
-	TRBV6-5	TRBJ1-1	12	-	TGTGCCAGCAGTTCCGTAAACACTGAAGCTTTCTTT	CASSSVNTEAFF
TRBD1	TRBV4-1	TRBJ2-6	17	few	TGCGCCAGCTCCCGACAGGGTCTCATATCTGGGGCCAACGTCCTGACTTTC	CASSRQGLISGANVLTF
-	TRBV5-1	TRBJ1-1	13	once	TGCGCCAGCAGCTTGGGTGGGGAGGGAGTGGCTTTCTTT	CASSLGGEGVAFF
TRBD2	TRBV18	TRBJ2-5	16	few	TGTGCCAGCTCACCACCGGGGACTAGCGGCCAGTGGACCCAGTACTTC	CASSPPGTSGQWTQYF
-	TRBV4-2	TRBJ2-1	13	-	TGTGCCAGCAGGACAGTAGACAGCAGTGAGCAGTTCTTC	CASRTVDSSEQFF
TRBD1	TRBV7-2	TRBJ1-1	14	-	TGTGCCAGCAGCTTAGACCCAGGGGGCACTGAAGCTTTCTTT	CASSLDPGGTEAFF
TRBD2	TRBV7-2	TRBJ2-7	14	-	TGTGCCAGCACGGGGACTAGCGGGTCGTGGGAGCAGTACTTC	CASTGTSGSWEQYF
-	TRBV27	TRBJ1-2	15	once	TGTGCCAGCAGTTTAAGTACCGGAGGGGCGTATGGCTACACCTTC	CASSLSTGGAYGYTF
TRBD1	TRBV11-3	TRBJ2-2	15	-	TGTGCCAGCAGCTTCCCCGGGACAGGGGCCGGGGAGCTGTTTTTT	CASSFPGTGAGELFF
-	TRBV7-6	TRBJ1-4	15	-	TGTGCCAGCTCCCCTCCGGGACAAGGGAATGAAAAACTGTTTTTT	CASSPPGQGNEKLFF
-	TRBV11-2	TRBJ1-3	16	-	TGTGCCAGCAGCTCGCCCAGGGTTGTCTATGGAAACACCATATATTTT	CASSSPRVVYGNTIYF
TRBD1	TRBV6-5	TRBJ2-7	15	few	TGTGCCAGCAGTTACCGACCGACAGGGACCTACGAGCAGTACTTC	CASSYRPTGTYEQYF
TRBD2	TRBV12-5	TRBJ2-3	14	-	TGTGCTAGTGCCCCGGGACTAGACACAGATACGCAGTATTTT	CASAPGLDTDTQYF
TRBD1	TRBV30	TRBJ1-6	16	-	TGTGCCTGGGGATCCGGGACAGGGGGTTGGAATTCACCCCTCCACTTT	CAWGSGTGGWNSPLHF
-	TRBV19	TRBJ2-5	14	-	TGTGCCAGTAGTATAGACAGGGAACAAGAGACCCAGTACTTC	CASSIDREQETQYF
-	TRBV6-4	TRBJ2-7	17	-	TGTGCCAGAATCGCGGTACGAACAACCCTTCGTTTTTACGAGCAGTACTTC	CARIAVRTTLRFYEQYF
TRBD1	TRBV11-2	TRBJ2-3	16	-	TGTGCCAGCAGCCCCCGGGACAGGGGGCGAGCAGATACGCAGTATTTT	CASSPRDRGRADTQYF
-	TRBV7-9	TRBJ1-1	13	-	TGTGCCAGCAGCTTGGACAGTATGCTTGAAGCTTTCTTT	CASSLDSMLEAFF
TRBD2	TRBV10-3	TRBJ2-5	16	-	TGTGCCATCAGCCCTTCGGGGAGGGCGGACCAAGAGACCCAGTACTTC	CAISPSGRADQETQYF
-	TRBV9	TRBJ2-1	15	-	TGTGCCAGCAGCGTAGTGGGAGATACTTTGGATGAGCAGTTCTTC	CASSVVGDTLDEQFF